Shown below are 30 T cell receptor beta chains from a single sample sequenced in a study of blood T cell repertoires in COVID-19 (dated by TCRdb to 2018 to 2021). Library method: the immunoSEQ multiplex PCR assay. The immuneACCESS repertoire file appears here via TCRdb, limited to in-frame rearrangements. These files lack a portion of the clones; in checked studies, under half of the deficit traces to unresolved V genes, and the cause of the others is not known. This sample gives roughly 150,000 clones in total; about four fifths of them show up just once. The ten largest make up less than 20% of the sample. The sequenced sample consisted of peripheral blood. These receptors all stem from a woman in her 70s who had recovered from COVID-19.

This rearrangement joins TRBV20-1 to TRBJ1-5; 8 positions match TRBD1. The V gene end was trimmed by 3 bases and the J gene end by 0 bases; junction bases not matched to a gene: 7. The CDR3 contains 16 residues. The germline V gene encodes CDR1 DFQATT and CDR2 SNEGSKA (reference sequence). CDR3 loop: CSASWGTGISNQPQHF. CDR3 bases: TGCAGTGCTAGTTGGGGGACAGGTATTAGCAATCAGCCCCAGCATTTT.

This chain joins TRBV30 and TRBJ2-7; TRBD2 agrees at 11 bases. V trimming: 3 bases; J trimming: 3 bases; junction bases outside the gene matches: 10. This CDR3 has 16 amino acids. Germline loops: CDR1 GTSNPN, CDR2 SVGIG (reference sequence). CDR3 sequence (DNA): TGTGCCTGGAGCCCCCCGCCCACTAGCGGGAGCTACGAGCAGTACTTC. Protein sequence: CAWSPPPTSGSYEQYF.

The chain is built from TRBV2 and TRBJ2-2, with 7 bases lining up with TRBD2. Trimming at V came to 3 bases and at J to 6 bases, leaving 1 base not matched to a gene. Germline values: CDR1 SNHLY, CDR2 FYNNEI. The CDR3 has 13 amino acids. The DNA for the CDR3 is TGTGCCAGCAGTGACCGGGGGGCCGGGGAGCTGTTTTTT. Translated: CASSDRGAGELFF.

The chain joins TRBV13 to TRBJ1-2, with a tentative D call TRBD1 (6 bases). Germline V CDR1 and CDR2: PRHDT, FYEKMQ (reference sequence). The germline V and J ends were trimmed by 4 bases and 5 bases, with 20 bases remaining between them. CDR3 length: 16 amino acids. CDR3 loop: CASSSINRVEGYGYTF. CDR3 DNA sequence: TGTGCCAGCAGCTCGATTAACAGGGTGGAAGGGTATGGCTACACCTTC. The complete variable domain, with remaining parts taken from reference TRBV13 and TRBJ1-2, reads AAGVIQSPRHLIKEKRETATLKCYPIPRHDTVYWYQQGPGQDPQFLISFYEKMQSDKGSIPDRFSAQQFSDYHSELNMSSLELGDSALYFCASSSINRVEGYGYTFGSGTRLTVV.

The CDR3 loop is CASSPSRVGEKLFF. CDR3 coding DNA: TGTGCCAGCTCACCATCCAGGGTAGGGGAAAAACTGTTTTTT. The rearrangement uses TRBV18 and TRBJ1-4; TRBD1 is a possible D gene (5 bases). V lost 2 bases, J lost 8 bases, and 12 bases lay in between. The CDR3 consists of 14 residues. Germline V gene lookup returns CDR1 KGHSH and CDR2 LQKENI.

The CDR3 DNA reads TGTGCCAGCAGTTACGTCGGACAGGGAAATTCACCCCTCCACTTT. Translating gives CASSYVGQGNSPLHF. V gene TRBV6-6 combines with J gene TRBJ1-6; 8 bases match TRBD1. CDR1 is MNHNY, CDR2 SVGAGI, per germline (reference sequence). J was trimmed by 7 bases and V by 2 bases; bases with no gene match: 4. This CDR3 is built from 15 residues.

The CDR3 coding sequence is TGTGCCAGCAGCCGGACAGGGCACAATCAGCCCCAGCATTTT. This sequence encodes CASSRTGHNQPQHF. The chain is built from TRBV9 and TRBJ1-5; 8 positions agree with TRBD1. Germline V CDR1 and CDR2: SGDLS, YYNGEE. Trimming at V came to 4 bases and at J to 3 bases, leaving 3 bases not matched to a gene. There are 14 residues in the CDR3.

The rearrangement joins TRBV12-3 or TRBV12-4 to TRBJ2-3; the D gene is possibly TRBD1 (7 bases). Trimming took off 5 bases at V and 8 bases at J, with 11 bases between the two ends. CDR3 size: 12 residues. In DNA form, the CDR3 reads TGTGCCAGCAGTCCGCAGGGGGGTACGCAGTATTTT. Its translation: CASSPQGGTQYF.

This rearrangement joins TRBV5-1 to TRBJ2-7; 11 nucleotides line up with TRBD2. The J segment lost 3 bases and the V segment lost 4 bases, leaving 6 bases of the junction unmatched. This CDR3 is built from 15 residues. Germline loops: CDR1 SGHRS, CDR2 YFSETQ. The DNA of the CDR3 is TGCGCCAGCAGCCCTACTAGCGGGAGTTTCTACGAGCAGTACTTC. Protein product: CASSPTSGSFYEQYF.

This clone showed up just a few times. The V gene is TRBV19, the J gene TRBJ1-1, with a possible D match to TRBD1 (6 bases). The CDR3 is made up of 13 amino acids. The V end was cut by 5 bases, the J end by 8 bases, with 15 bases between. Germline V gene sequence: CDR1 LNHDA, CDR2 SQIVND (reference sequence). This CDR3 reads CASSWGLGSEAFF. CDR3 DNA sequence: TGTGCCAGTAGTTGGGGGCTGGGGTCGGAAGCTTTCTTT. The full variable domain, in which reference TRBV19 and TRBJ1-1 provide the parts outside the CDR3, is DGGITQSPKYLFRKEGQNVTLSCEQNLNHDAMYWYRQDPGQGLRLIYYSQIVNDFQKGDIAEGYSVSREKKESFPLTVTSAQKNPTAFYLCASSWGLGSEAFFGQGTRLTVV.

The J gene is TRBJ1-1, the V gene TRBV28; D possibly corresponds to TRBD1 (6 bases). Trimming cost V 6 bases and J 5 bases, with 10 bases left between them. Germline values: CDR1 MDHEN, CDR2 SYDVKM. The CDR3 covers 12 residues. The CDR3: CASRPTGTEAFF. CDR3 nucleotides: TGTGCCAGCAGGCCAACAGGGACTGAAGCTTTCTTT.

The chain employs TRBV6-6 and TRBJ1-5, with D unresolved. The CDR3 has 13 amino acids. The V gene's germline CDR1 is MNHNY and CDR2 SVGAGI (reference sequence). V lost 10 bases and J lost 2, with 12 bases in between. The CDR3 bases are TGTGCCACCCGACCGAGGGGCAATCAGCCCCAGCATTTT. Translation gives CATRPRGNQPQHF.

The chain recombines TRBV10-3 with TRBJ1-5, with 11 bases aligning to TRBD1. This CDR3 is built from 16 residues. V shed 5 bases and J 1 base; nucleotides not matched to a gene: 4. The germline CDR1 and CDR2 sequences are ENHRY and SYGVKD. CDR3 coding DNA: TGTGCCATCAGTACCGGGACAGGGGGGAGCAATCAGCCCCAGCATTTT. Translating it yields CAISTGTGGSNQPQHF.

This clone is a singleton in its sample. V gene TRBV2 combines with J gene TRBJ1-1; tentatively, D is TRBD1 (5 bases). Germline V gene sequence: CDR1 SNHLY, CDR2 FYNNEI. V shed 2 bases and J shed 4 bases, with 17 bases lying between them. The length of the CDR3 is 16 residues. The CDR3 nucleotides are TGTGCCAGCAGTGAATTTGGCCAGGGCATCAGCACTGAAGCTTTCTTT. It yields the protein CASSEFGQGISTEAFF.

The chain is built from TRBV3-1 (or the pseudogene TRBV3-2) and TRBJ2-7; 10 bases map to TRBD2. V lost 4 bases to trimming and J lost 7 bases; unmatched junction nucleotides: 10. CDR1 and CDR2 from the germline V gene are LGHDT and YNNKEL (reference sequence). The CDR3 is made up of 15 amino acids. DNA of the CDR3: TGTGCCAGCAGCCTACTAGCGGGGCCCCCGGGGGAGCAGTACTTC. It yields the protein CASSLLAGPPGEQYF.

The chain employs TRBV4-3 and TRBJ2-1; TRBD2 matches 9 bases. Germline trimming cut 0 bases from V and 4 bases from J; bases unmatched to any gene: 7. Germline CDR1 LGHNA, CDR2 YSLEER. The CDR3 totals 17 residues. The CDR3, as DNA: TGCGCCAGCAGCCAAGATCGCGGCGGGAGGGTATACAATGAGCAGTTCTTC. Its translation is CASSQDRGGRVYNEQFF.

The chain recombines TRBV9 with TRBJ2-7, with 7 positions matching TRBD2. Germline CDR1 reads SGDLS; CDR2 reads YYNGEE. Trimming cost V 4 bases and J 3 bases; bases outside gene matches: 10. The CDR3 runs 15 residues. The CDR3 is CASSFDPGDYYEQYF. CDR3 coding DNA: TGTGCCAGCAGCTTCGATCCGGGGGACTACTACGAGCAGTACTTC.

CDR3 protein: CAISDPRSDREYGYTF. The CDR3 region has the DNA TGTGCCATCAGTGACCCGCGATCCGACAGGGAATATGGCTACACCTTC. The J gene is TRBJ1-2, the V gene TRBV10-3, with 7 bases fitting TRBD1. CDR1 and CDR2 from the germline V gene are ENHRY and SYGVKD. V was pared by 3 bases and J by 5 bases, with 12 bases of the junction left unmatched. The CDR3 runs 16 residues.

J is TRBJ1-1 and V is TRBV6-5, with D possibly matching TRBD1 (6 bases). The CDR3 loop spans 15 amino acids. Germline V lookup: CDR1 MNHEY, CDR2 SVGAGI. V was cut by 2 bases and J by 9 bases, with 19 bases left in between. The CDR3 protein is CASSYGGHRVTKAFF. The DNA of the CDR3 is TGTGCCAGCAGTTACGGGGGCCACAGGGTCACCAAAGCTTTCTTT.

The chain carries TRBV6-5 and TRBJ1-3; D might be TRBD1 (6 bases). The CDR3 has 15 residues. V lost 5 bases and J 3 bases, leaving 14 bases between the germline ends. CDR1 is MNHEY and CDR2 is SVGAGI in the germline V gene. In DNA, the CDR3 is TGTGCCAGCAGTAGACAAAACAGGGTTGGAAACACCATATATTTT. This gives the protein CASSRQNRVGNTIYF.

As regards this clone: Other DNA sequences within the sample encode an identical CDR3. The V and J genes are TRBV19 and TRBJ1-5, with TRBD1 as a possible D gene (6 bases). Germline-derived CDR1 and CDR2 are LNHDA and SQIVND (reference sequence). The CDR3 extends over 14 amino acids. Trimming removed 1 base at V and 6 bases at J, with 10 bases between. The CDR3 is CASSIGGGGQPQHF. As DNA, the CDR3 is TGTGCCAGTAGTATAGGAGGGGGTGGTCAGCCCCAGCATTTT.

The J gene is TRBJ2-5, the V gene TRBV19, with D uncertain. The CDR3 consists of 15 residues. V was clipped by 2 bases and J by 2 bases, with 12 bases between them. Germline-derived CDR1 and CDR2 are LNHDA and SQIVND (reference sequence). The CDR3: CASSISAAVQETQYF. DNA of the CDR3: TGTGCCAGTAGTATAAGCGCGGCGGTGCAAGAGACCCAGTACTTC.

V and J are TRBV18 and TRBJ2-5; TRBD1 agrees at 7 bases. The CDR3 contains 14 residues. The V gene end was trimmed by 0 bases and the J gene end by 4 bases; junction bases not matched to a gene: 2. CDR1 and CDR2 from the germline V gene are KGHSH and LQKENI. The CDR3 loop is CASSPPGGGETQYF. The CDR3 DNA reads TGTGCCAGCTCACCACCAGGGGGCGGAGAGACCCAGTACTTC.

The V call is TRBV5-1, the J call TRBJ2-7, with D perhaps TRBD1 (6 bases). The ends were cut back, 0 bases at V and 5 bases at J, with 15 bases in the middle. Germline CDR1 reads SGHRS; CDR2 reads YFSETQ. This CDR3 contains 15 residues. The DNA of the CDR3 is TGCGCCAGCAGCTTGGCCGGGGTGGGGGCCCACGAGCAGTACTTC. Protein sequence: CASSLAGVGAHEQYF.

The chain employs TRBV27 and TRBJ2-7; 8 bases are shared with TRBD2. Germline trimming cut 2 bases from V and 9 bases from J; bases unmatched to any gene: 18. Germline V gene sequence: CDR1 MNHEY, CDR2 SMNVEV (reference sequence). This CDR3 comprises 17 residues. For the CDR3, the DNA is TGTGCCAGCAGTTTAGGGGGGGTGGCGGGAGGCCCCTGGGGGCAGTACTTC. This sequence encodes CASSLGGVAGGPWGQYF.

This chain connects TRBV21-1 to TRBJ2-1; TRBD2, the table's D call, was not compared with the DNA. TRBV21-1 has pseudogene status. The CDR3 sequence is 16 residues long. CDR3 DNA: TGTGCCAGCAGCAGGACTAGCCGTCAATGCCACAATGAGCAGTTCTTC. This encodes CASSRTSRQCHNEQFF.

DNA for the CDR3: TGTGCCAGTAGGGAGGGGAGCTCCTACAATGAGCAGTTCTTC. Encoded protein: CASREGSSYNEQFF. This rearrangement joins TRBV19 to TRBJ2-1; the D gene is possibly TRBD2 (6 bases). The germline V and J ends were trimmed by 6 bases and 0 bases, with 9 bases remaining between them. The CDR3 length is 14 residues. Germline-derived CDR1 and CDR2 are LNHDA and SQIVND (reference sequence).

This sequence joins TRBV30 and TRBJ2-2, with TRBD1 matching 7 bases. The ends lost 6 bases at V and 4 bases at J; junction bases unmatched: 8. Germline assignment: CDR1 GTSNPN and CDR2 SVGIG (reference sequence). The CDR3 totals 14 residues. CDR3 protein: CACQGQVVTGELFF. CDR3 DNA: TGTGCCTGCCAAGGACAGGTGGTCACCGGGGAGCTGTTTTTT.

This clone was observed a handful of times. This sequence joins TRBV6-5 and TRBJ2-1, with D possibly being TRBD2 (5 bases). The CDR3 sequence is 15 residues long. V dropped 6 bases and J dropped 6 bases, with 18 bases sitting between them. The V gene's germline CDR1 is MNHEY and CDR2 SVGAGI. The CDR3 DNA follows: TGTGCCAGCAGGAACGTGGCGGGCCTACTCAATGAGCAGTTCTTC. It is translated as CASRNVAGLLNEQFF.

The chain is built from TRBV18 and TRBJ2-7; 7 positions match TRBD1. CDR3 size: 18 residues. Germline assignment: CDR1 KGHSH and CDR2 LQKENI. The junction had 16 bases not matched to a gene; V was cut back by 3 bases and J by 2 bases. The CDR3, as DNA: TGTGCCAGCTCACCTCCGGGACAGTACCCCCAGGCGGCCTACGAGCAGTACTTC. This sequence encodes CASSPPGQYPQAAYEQYF. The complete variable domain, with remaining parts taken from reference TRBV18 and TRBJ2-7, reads NAGVMQNPRHLVRRRGQEARLRCSPMKGHSHVYWYRQLPEEGLKFMVYLQKENIIDESGMPKERFSAEFPKEGPSILRIQQVVRGDSAAYFCASSPPGQYPQAAYEQYFGPGTRLTVT.